This is a list of T cell receptor beta chains from one sample in a study of blood T cell repertoires in COVID-19. The method was immunoSEQ multiplex PCR; TCRdb's version includes in-frame clones alone and lacks a portion of them. The table shows around 140,000 clones, with about 88% occurring only once. The sequencing sample was made of peripheral blood. These receptors all stem from a human donor with COVID-19, enrolled during active disease. The donor label of this sample is uncertain. The CDR3 runs from the conserved cysteine through the conserved F or W. Fields, in order: clone size, D gene, V gene, J gene, CDR3 DNA, CDR3 protein. A D gene is named only where the DNA matches it firmly. Rows may omit the clone size; those that give it use once, few, many or a size class.

clone size: -
D gene: TRBD1
V gene: TRBV11-2
J gene: TRBJ1-1
CDR3 DNA: TGTGCCAGCAGCACGGACAGGGGACATAACGCTTTCTTT
CDR3 protein: CASSTDRGHNAFF

clone size: -
D gene: -
V gene: TRBV27
J gene: TRBJ1-4
CDR3 DNA: TGTGCCAGCAGTTTTCGGGGGAGGACTAATGAAAAACTGTTTTTT
CDR3 protein: CASSFRGRTNEKLFF

clone size: -
D gene: -
V gene: TRBV25-1
J gene: TRBJ2-7
CDR3 DNA: TGTTCGGCGGCGGGGTCCCCTCCCTACGAGCAGTACTTC
CDR3 protein: CSAAGSPPYEQYF

clone size: few
D gene: -
V gene: TRBV3-1/TRBV3-2
J gene: TRBJ2-2
CDR3 DNA: TGTGCCAGCAGCCAAGGTTACAGATCGAACACCGGGGAGCTGTTTTTT
CDR3 protein: CASSQGYRSNTGELFF

clone size: -
D gene: -
V gene: TRBV7-3
J gene: TRBJ2-5
CDR3 DNA: TGTGCCAGCAGTAGAACAGGGCGAGAGACCCAGTACTTC
CDR3 protein: CASSRTGRETQYF

clone size: -
D gene: -
V gene: TRBV3-1/TRBV3-2
J gene: TRBJ1-2
CDR3 DNA: TGTGCCAGCAGCCCCTTCAGGGAAGGCGGCTACACCTTC
CDR3 protein: CASSPFREGGYTF

clone size: -
D gene: -
V gene: TRBV27
J gene: TRBJ2-7
CDR3 DNA: TGTGCCAGCAGCCACCAACGGTGGGAGCAGTACTTC
CDR3 protein: CASSHQRWEQYF

clone size: -
D gene: -
V gene: TRBV3-1/TRBV3-2
J gene: TRBJ2-7
CDR3 DNA: TGTGCCAGCAGCCAGTCCCTGCAGGGTGGCTACGAGCAGTACTTC
CDR3 protein: CASSQSLQGGYEQYF

clone size: -
D gene: -
V gene: TRBV5-1
J gene: TRBJ2-3
CDR3 DNA: TGCGCCAGCTCCCGTGGCGGCGGCACAGATACGCAGTATTTT
CDR3 protein: CASSRGGGTDTQYF

clone size: -
D gene: TRBD1
V gene: TRBV19
J gene: TRBJ2-1
CDR3 DNA: TGTGCCAGTAGTACTCCTCCGGGACAGGGTAATGAGCAGTTCTTC
CDR3 protein: CASSTPPGQGNEQFF

clone size: once
D gene: TRBD1
V gene: TRBV3-1/TRBV3-2
J gene: TRBJ1-2
CDR3 DNA: TGTGCCAGCAGCCTTAGTACCGGGACAGGGGCTGGCTACACCTTC
CDR3 protein: CASSLSTGTGAGYTF

clone size: -
D gene: -
V gene: TRBV28
J gene: TRBJ1-6
CDR3 DNA: TGTGCCAGCAGCCGACAGACTTCACCCCTCCACTTT
CDR3 protein: CASSRQTSPLHF

clone size: -
D gene: TRBD1
V gene: TRBV13
J gene: TRBJ1-1
CDR3 DNA: TGTGCCACCAGCTTAGGGGCACAGGGGGGGACTGAAGCTTTCTTT
CDR3 protein: CATSLGAQGGTEAFF

clone size: once
D gene: TRBD1
V gene: TRBV2
J gene: TRBJ1-2
CDR3 DNA: TGTGCCAGCAGTATGGACAGGGACGACTATGGCTACACCTTC
CDR3 protein: CASSMDRDDYGYTF

clone size: -
D gene: -
V gene: TRBV6-5
J gene: TRBJ1-1
CDR3 DNA: TGTGCCAGCAGTTATTTTCAGGGAGGAACTGAAGCTTTCTTT
CDR3 protein: CASSYFQGGTEAFF

clone size: -
D gene: TRBD2
V gene: TRBV10-3
J gene: TRBJ2-5
CDR3 DNA: TGTGCCGCAACGGGGGCGGGAGGGCATGAGACCCAGTACTTC
CDR3 protein: CAATGAGGHETQYF

clone size: -
D gene: -
V gene: TRBV29-1
J gene: TRBJ1-2
CDR3 DNA: TGCAGCGTGTGGGCCGGGGGGGGCTATGGCTACACCTTC
CDR3 protein: CSVWAGGGYGYTF

clone size: once
D gene: -
V gene: TRBV11-2
J gene: TRBJ1-1
CDR3 DNA: TGTGCCAGCAGCCTCACCGGGGGGAGCACTGAAGCTTTCTTT
CDR3 protein: CASSLTGGSTEAFF

clone size: few
D gene: TRBD1
V gene: TRBV6-6
J gene: TRBJ1-6
CDR3 DNA: TGTGCCAGCAGTTACAGACAGGGGAGGAATTCACCCCTCCACTTT
CDR3 protein: CASSYRQGRNSPLHF

clone size: -
D gene: -
V gene: TRBV30
J gene: TRBJ1-2
CDR3 DNA: TGTGCCTGGAGTTTCGCAGGGAGGAACTATGGCTACACCTTC
CDR3 protein: CAWSFAGRNYGYTF

clone size: -
D gene: TRBD2
V gene: TRBV11-2
J gene: TRBJ2-1
CDR3 DNA: TGTGCCAGCAGCCGCGGGGGGTCCTCCTACAATGAGCAGTTCTTC
CDR3 protein: CASSRGGSSYNEQFF

clone size: once
D gene: TRBD1
V gene: TRBV3-1/TRBV3-2
J gene: TRBJ1-2
CDR3 DNA: TGTGCCAGCAGCCAGCAGGGGGCCTATGGCTACACCTTC
CDR3 protein: CASSQQGAYGYTF

clone size: -
D gene: -
V gene: TRBV19
J gene: TRBJ1-5
CDR3 DNA: TGTGCCAGCGCGGGGGGTCGGATCGTGGATCAGCCCCAGCATTTT
CDR3 protein: CASAGGRIVDQPQHF

clone size: -
D gene: TRBD2
V gene: TRBV7-7
J gene: TRBJ2-5
CDR3 DNA: TGTGCTAGCAGCTTAGCGGGAGACTTCCCCGGCCAAGAGACCCAGTACTTC
CDR3 protein: CASSLAGDFPGQETQYF

clone size: -
D gene: -
V gene: TRBV14
J gene: TRBJ1-3
CDR3 DNA: TGTGCCAGCAGCAACCGGGACATCACCATATATTTT
CDR3 protein: CASSNRDITIYF